Each of the 22 T cell receptor beta chains below was sequenced from the same sample in a study of early T cells in non-severe SARS-CoV-2 infection (dated by TCRdb to about 2021). Preparation of the library involved 5' RACE. Instrument on record: NextSeq 500. Starting from the raw public reads, TCRdb applied fastp trimming at Q25, assembled clones with MiXCR and retained in-frame beta chains. Here each entry gathers all rows of one CDR3 protein and keeps the most common genes and DNA. The sample table holds 45,000 or so distinct CDR3 sequences, of which 4% to 4.5% were seen once. Of the sample, 2.5% to 3.5% is held by the ten largest clones. Specimen: whole blood. The origin of the receptors is an adult who was a healthcare worker with PCR-confirmed SARS-CoV-2 infection or an uninfected control (not recorded which).

This clonotype was detected many times. The chain has TRBV9 and TRBJ2-3, with D unresolved. Germline V lookup: CDR1 SGDLS, CDR2 YYNGEE. V lost 0 bases to trimming and J lost 1 base, with 6 bases between them. The CDR3 extends over 14 amino acids. The CDR3 here is CASSVVAGTDTQYF. Written as DNA, the CDR3 is TGTGCCAGCAGCGTAGTTGCGGGCACAGATACGCAGTATTTT.

This clonotype was observed at least ten times. The chain carries TRBV14 and TRBJ2-3; tentative D call: TRBD2 (5 bases). This CDR3 comprises 15 residues. The germline V gene has CDR1 SGHDN and CDR2 FVKESK. With 3 bases removed from V and 4 bases from J, the gap between germline ends came to 14 bases. The CDR3 region has the DNA TGTGCCAGCAGCCACGCGATGATCGGGGCAGATACGCAGTATTTT. Translating it yields CASSHAMIGADTQYF.

This clonotype was seen repeatedly, ten times or more. The chain joins TRBV7-9 to TRBJ1-1, with 7 bases lining up with TRBD1. The germline gives CDR1 SEHNR, CDR2 FQNEAQ (reference sequence). With 0 bases clipped from V and 5 bases from J, the junction kept 3 bases outside the gene matches. This CDR3 has 14 residues. Here the CDR3 reads CASSLAGGGTEAFF. The CDR3 region has the DNA TGTGCCAGCAGCTTAGCAGGGGGCGGGACTGAAGCTTTCTTT.

This chain connects TRBV3-1 to TRBJ2-5, with D uncertain. The CDR3 covers 14 residues. Germline CDR1 LGHDT, CDR2 YNNKEL (reference sequence). V was shortened by 0 bases and J by 1 base, with 6 bases between the two germline ends. CDR3 amino acids: CASSQDMVQETQYF. The CDR3 nucleotides read TGTGCCAGCAGCCAAGATATGGTCCAAGAGACCCAGTACTTC.

This clonotype has ten or more counts. The V call is TRBV4-2, the J call TRBJ2-3; 9 nucleotides line up with TRBD2. This CDR3 region has 18 residues. CDR1 and CDR2 (germline): LGHNA, YNFKEQ. V lost 0 bases and J lost 2; bases outside the gene matches: 9. CDR3: CASSQEGVRGGPTDTQYF. In nucleotides, the CDR3 is TGTGCCAGCAGCCAAGAAGGCGTGCGGGGGGGTCCCACAGATACGCAGTATTTT.

The CDR3 DNA reads TGCAGTGCCGCTGCTCCCCTTACTAGCGGGAGAATTTACGAGCAGTACTTC. The encoded protein is CSAAAPLTSGRIYEQYF. The chain is built from TRBV20-1 and TRBJ2-7; 11 positions agree with TRBD2. V dropped 6 bases and J dropped 4; count of bases not matched to a gene: 17. Germline values: CDR1 DFQATT, CDR2 SNEGSKA (reference sequence). The CDR3 covers 17 residues.

Concerning this clonotype itself: A much larger clone lies a single base off, so this may be a read error. The J gene is TRBJ2-2, the V gene TRBV7-3; D assignment may be TRBD1 or TRBD2 (6 bases each). Deletions cut 5 bases from V and 3 bases from J, with 19 bases between. The CDR3 contains 17 residues. The germline V gene encodes CDR1 SGHTA and CDR2 FQGTGA. This CDR3 reads CASSLSRLGGHTGELFF. The CDR3 coding sequence is TGTGCCAGCAGCCTAAGTCGACTAGGGGGTCACACCGGGGAGCTGTTTTTT.

This clonotype showed up many times. The rearrangement links TRBV5-4 to TRBJ2-7, with D possibly being TRBD2 (7 bases). Trimming pared 10 bases from V and 6 bases from J, leaving 11 bases between. CDR1 and CDR2 (germline): SGHNT, YYREEE (reference sequence). The CDR3 is 10 amino acids. CDR3 DNA sequence: TGTGCCGTCGGGGGGCCCGAGCAGTACTTC. This translates into CAVGGPEQYF.

There are a few counts of this clonotype. The rearrangement links TRBV7-9 to TRBJ1-3, with D possibly TRBD1 on 5 matching bases. This CDR3 has 14 residues. The V end lost 4 bases, the J end lost 4 bases, and 11 bases lay between the germline ends. Germline V lookup: CDR1 SEHNR, CDR2 FQNEAQ (reference sequence). The CDR3 protein is CASSSQGVGNTIYF. The CDR3 coding sequence is TGTGCCAGCAGCTCCCAGGGTGTCGGAAACACCATATATTTT. The full variable domain, rest sourced from reference TRBV7-9 and TRBJ1-3, is DTGVSQNPRHKITKRGQNVTFRCDPISEHNRLYWYRQTLGQGPEFLTYFQNEAQLEKSRLLSDRFSAERPKGSFSTLEIQRTEQGDSAMYLCASSSQGVGNTIYFGEGSWLTVV.

This clonotype was counted ten times or more. The chain links TRBV27 to TRBJ1-5, with 7 bases identical to TRBD1. The CDR3 is 15 amino acids. With V trimmed by 0 bases and J by 9 bases, 8 bases remained unmatched. Germline V gene sequence: CDR1 MNHEY, CDR2 SMNVEV (reference sequence). CDR3 protein: CASSLSGQTPSPQHF. CDR3 DNA: TGTGCCAGCAGTTTATCGGGACAGACCCCGTCGCCCCAGCATTTT.

This clonotype has at least ten counts. The chain uses TRBV19 and TRBJ2-7; D is unresolved. V lost 4 bases and J 1 base, leaving 8 bases between the germline ends. CDR3 length equals 13 residues. Per the germline V gene, CDR1 is LNHDA and CDR2 is SQIVND (reference sequence). CDR3 sequence (DNA): TGTGCCAGTAGTAGGGCGTTTTCCTACGAGCAGTACTTC. It yields the protein CASSRAFSYEQYF. The full variable domain, completed using reference TRBV19 and TRBJ2-7, is DGGITQSPKYLFRKEGQNVTLSCEQNLNHDAMYWYRQDPGQGLRLIYYSQIVNDFQKGDIAEGYSVSREKKESFPLTVTSAQKNPTAFYLCASSRAFSYEQYFGPGTRLTVT.

At least ten counts were recorded for this clonotype. V and J are TRBV21-1 and TRBJ2-4. TRBV21-1 represents a pseudogene. CDR3 length equals 20 residues. In nucleotides, the CDR3 is TGTGCCAGCAGCAAAAAGTACGGTCCGACGGTCCATTTAGCCAAAAACATTCAGTACTTC. Translating it yields CASSKKYGPTVHLAKNIQYF.

This clonotype has a count of ten or more. The chain joins TRBV24-1 to TRBJ1-2; D unresolved. In germline, CDR1 is KGHDR, CDR2 SFDVKD. Trimming cost V 1 base and J 4 bases, with 9 bases left between them. The CDR3 runs 14 residues. The CDR3 protein is CATSDLASSYGYTF. Written as DNA, the CDR3 is TGTGCCACCAGTGATTTAGCGAGCTCCTATGGCTACACCTTC.

This clonotype was detected many times. The rearrangement links TRBV20-1 to TRBJ1-1; D not resolved. There are 15 residues in the CDR3. Germline CDR1 DFQATT, CDR2 SNEGSKA (reference sequence). V gave up 1 base and J gave up 7 bases, with 19 bases separating them. CDR3 protein: CSARGPEGGFSEAFF. The CDR3 DNA is TGCAGTGCTAGAGGACCGGAAGGCGGATTCAGTGAAGCTTTCTTT.

The V call is TRBV12-3 or TRBV12-4, the J call TRBJ2-7; D is undetermined. This CDR3 is 15 amino acids long. V lost 5 bases, J lost 0 bases, and 14 bases lay in between. The chain's CDR3 is CASSAGRKSSYEQYF. The CDR3 bases are TGTGCCAGCAGTGCCGGACGTAAAAGCTCCTACGAGCAGTACTTC.

The table lists this clonotype with many counts. The gene calls are TRBV29-1 and TRBJ1-2; TRBD1 agrees at 7 bases. The trim removed 5 bases at V and 3 bases at J, leaving 3 bases unmatched. CDR3 length: 12 residues. The V gene's germline CDR1 is SQVTM and CDR2 ANQGSEA. CDR3 sequence reads: CSVYQGDYGYTF. The CDR3 DNA is TGCAGCGTTTATCAGGGGGACTATGGCTACACCTTC.

This clonotype has a count of ten or more. V is TRBV5-5 and J is TRBJ2-7; no reliable D call. In germline, CDR1 is SGHKS, CDR2 YYEKEE (reference sequence). The CDR3 consists of 12 residues. Trimming pared 2 bases from V and 3 bases from J, leaving 6 bases between. CDR3: CASSLLRYEQYF. The CDR3 nucleotides read TGTGCCAGCAGCTTATTGCGCTACGAGCAGTACTTC.

This clonotype was seen ten or more times. This rearrangement joins TRBV12-3 or TRBV12-4 to TRBJ1-2, with no clear D. The CDR3 length is 12 residues. V was clipped by 3 bases and J by 8 bases, with 10 bases between them. The CDR3 here is CASSFGSLGYTF. CDR3 DNA: TGTGCCAGCAGTTTTGGGTCACTCGGCTACACCTTC.

In this sample, this clonotype turned up many times. The chain uses TRBV5-6 and TRBJ2-1; 13 nucleotides agree with TRBD2. The CDR3 totals 15 residues. The trim removed 4 bases at V and 9 bases at J, leaving 7 bases unmatched. Germline CDR1 and CDR2: SGHDT and YYEEEE. CDR3 coding DNA: TGTGCCAGCAGCACCGGACTAGCGGGAGAATCTGAGCAGTTCTTC. It yields the protein CASSTGLAGESEQFF.

This clonotype showed up just a few times. The chain uses TRBV7-6 and TRBJ2-1; 8 bases agree with TRBD2. CDR1 is SGHVS and CDR2 is FNYEAQ in the germline V gene. V shed 5 bases and J 15 bases; nucleotides not matched to a gene: 9. The CDR3 extends over 12 amino acids. CDR3 bases: TGTGCCAGCAGCGGGGGGAGCGGGAGTGTGTTCTTC. It yields the protein CASSGGSGSVFF. Complete variable domain (other parts from reference TRBV7-6 and TRBJ2-1): GAGVSQSPRYKVTKRGQDVALRCDPISGHVSLYWYRQALGQGPEFLTYFNYEAQQDKSGLPNDRFSAERPEGSISTLTIQRTEQRDSAMYRCASSGGSGSVFFGPGTRLTVL.

This clonotype occurred a few times. The chain links TRBV12-3 or TRBV12-4 to TRBJ2-3; TRBD1 might be the D (6 bases). The V end lost 6 bases, the J end lost 13 bases, and 14 bases lay between the germline ends. This CDR3 is built from 11 residues. The CDR3 loop reads CASSRRGIKYF. CDR3 in DNA: TGTGCCAGCAGCCGAAGGGGGATCAAGTATTTT.

This clonotype was counted at least ten times. The chain couples TRBV10-3 to TRBJ1-1; D is uncertain. V was clipped by 0 bases and J by 0 bases, with 5 bases between them. This CDR3 comprises 14 residues. Per the germline V gene, CDR1 is ENHRY and CDR2 is SYGVKD. CDR3 region: CAISESRVNTEAFF. CDR3 in DNA: TGTGCCATCAGTGAGTCTCGGGTGAACACTGAAGCTTTCTTT.